The 24 T cell receptor beta chains given below trace back to one sample, sequenced in a study of cytomegalovirus exposure and HLA in healthy donors. PCR was performed using 60 Vbeta and 13 Jbeta primers. Sequenced by immunoSEQ multiplex PCR; TCRdb stores in-frame clones only, minus some. This sample's table reports tens of thousands of clones. Sample: PBMCs. Receptor source: a man in his fifties in good health and CMV-seropositive.

The chain has TRBV27 and TRBJ1-2; 9 bases match TRBD1. CDR3 size: 14 residues. CDR1 is MNHEY, CDR2 SMNVEV, per germline (reference sequence). With V trimmed by 6 bases and J by 2 bases, 4 bases remained unmatched. The CDR3 DNA follows: TGTGCCAGCAGACTAACAGGGGGCAACTATGGCTACACCTTC. Translation: CASRLTGGNYGYTF.

The gene calls are TRBV18 and TRBJ2-7; TRBD2 aligns across 8 bases. V lost 6 bases to trimming and J lost 6 bases; unmatched junction nucleotides: 16. The CDR3 totals 16 residues. Germline loops: CDR1 KGHSH, CDR2 LQKENI. The DNA of the CDR3 is TGTGCCAGCTCCCTTTCCCCTCAAGCGGGAGTAAGCGAGCAGTACTTC. Translated, it gives CASSLSPQAGVSEQYF.

The V and J genes are TRBV25-1 and TRBJ1-2; no definite D call. This CDR3 is 16 amino acids long. Trimming cost V 2 bases and J 6 bases, with 19 bases left between them. CDR1 and CDR2 (germline): MGHDK, SYGVNS. The CDR3 bases are TGTGCCAGCAGTGAAATTATCTCCAACGTGCGAGATGGCTACACCTTC. Translation: CASSEIISNVRDGYTF.

The chain couples TRBV6-5 to TRBJ2-1; D uncertain. CDR1 is MNHEY, CDR2 SVGAGI, per germline. This CDR3 comprises 14 residues. V was cut by 6 bases and J by 5 bases, with 14 bases left in between. Here the CDR3 DNA reads TGTGCCAGCAGCTCCTACTACAACGACAATGAGCAGTTCTTC. It codes for CASSSYYNDNEQFF.

CDR3 in amino acids: CASSEGGYEQFF. As DNA, the CDR3 is TGTGCCAGCAGTGAGGGAGGCTATGAGCAGTTCTTC. The V call is TRBV27, the J call TRBJ2-1; D perhaps matches TRBD2 (6 bases). The germline CDR1 and CDR2 sequences are MNHEY and SMNVEV (reference sequence). CDR3 length: 12 amino acids. Trimming took 5 bases from V and 8 from J, leaving 10 bases between them.

The chain joins TRBV11-3 to TRBJ1-1; unclear D gene. From germline, CDR1 is SGHNT and CDR2 YENEEA. V was shortened by 2 bases and J by 0 bases, with 13 bases between the two germline ends. The CDR3 is 16 residues long. The CDR3 nucleotides are TGTGCCAGCAGCTTAAGAGCGTGGCATTTGAACACTGAAGCTTTCTTT. This sequence encodes CASSLRAWHLNTEAFF.

The chain joins TRBV7-2 to TRBJ2-5, with D maybe TRBD1 (5 bases). Germline assignment: CDR1 SGHTA and CDR2 FQGNSA. V was cut by 1 base and J by 9 bases, with 18 bases left in between. There are 15 residues in the CDR3. The CDR3 DNA is TGTGCCAGCAGCTTAGGGCAGGGCCTCCGTAGGCCCCAGTACTTC. Protein: CASSLGQGLRRPQYF.

V usage is TRBV7-9 and J usage is TRBJ1-4; possible D gene TRBD1, 6 bases. The CDR3 has 16 residues. The ends were cut back, 4 bases at V and 0 bases at J, with 12 bases in the middle. Germline-derived CDR1 and CDR2 are SEHNR and FQNEAQ (reference sequence). The CDR3 sequence is CASSSGDGATNEKLFF. In DNA form, the CDR3 reads TGTGCCAGCAGCTCAGGGGACGGTGCAACTAATGAAAAACTGTTTTTT.

The chain uses TRBV10-1 and TRBJ2-1; D may be TRBD2 (5 bases). Germline-derived CDR1 and CDR2 are WNHNN and SYGVQD (reference sequence). The CDR3 runs 15 residues. Trimming took off 0 bases at V and 6 bases at J, with 12 bases between the two ends. The CDR3 nucleotides read TGCGCCAGCAGTGAGTCGTTGGCGGGCCTCAATGAGCAGTTCTTC. Amino acids: CASSESLAGLNEQFF.

The chain links TRBV19 to TRBJ1-5; D not certain. There are 16 residues in the CDR3. Germline V lookup: CDR1 LNHDA, CDR2 SQIVND (reference sequence). Deletions cut 1 base from V and 5 bases from J, with 15 bases between. The CDR3 sequence: CASSIGPGVGDQPQHF. The CDR3 coding sequence is TGTGCCAGTAGTATAGGGCCGGGTGTCGGGGATCAGCCCCAGCATTTT.

In the case of this clone: At the DNA level, this CDR3 is encoded by other sequences in the same sample as well. This chain joins TRBV29-1 and TRBJ1-1, with TRBD1 as a possible D gene (5 bases). This CDR3 comprises 13 residues. The V and J ends lost 2 bases and 1 base respectively, with 8 bases between them. CDR1 is SQVTM and CDR2 is ANQGSEA in the germline V gene. The CDR3 sequence: CSVERQGNTEAFF. CDR3 nucleotide sequence: TGCAGCGTTGAACGTCAGGGGAACACTGAAGCTTTCTTT.

The V call is TRBV21-1, the J call TRBJ2-7; the table's TRBD1 call for D was not verified on the DNA. TRBV21-1 is a pseudogene segment. The CDR3 spans 16 residues. The CDR3 DNA reads TGTGCCAGCAGCAAAGGGGGCAGGGTGAGGATCTACGAGCAGTACTTC. Translation: CASSKGGRVRIYEQYF.

V usage is TRBV6-6 and J usage is TRBJ2-7; D ambiguous. The germline V gene has CDR1 MNHNY and CDR2 SVGAGI (reference sequence). V gave up 5 bases and J gave up 4 bases, with 9 bases separating them. The CDR3 loop spans 12 amino acids. CDR3 in DNA: TGTGCCAGCAGTCAGACACGGTACGAGCAGTACGTC. Its protein product is CASSQTRYEQYV.

The chain couples TRBV19 to TRBJ1-1; 7 bases match TRBD1. After removal of 4 bases from V and 4 bases from J, the junction contained 9 bases not matched to a gene. The CDR3 is 15 amino acids. CDR1 LNHDA and CDR2 SQIVND come from the germline V gene (reference sequence). In DNA, the CDR3 is TGTGCCAGTAGTAGATACAGGGGAAACGGCACTGAAGCTTTCTTT. It specifies CASSRYRGNGTEAFF.

The V gene is TRBV7-2, the J gene TRBJ2-7; the match to TRBD2 covers 8 bases. CDR3 length: 13 residues. The V gene's germline CDR1 is SGHTA and CDR2 FQGNSA. V was pared by 3 bases and J by 6 bases, with 4 bases of the junction left unmatched. CDR3 sequence (DNA): TGTGCCAGCAGCTTTAGCGGGGCCCTCGAGCAGTACTTC. It yields the protein CASSFSGALEQYF.

The CDR3 spells CASSRSFDIQSGYTF. The CDR3 DNA reads TGCGCCAGCAGCCGATCCTTTGACATACAATCGGGCTACACCTTC. This chain joins TRBV4-1 and TRBJ1-2, with D uncertain. V was clipped by 4 bases and J by 8 bases, with 20 bases between them. The V gene's germline CDR1 is MGHRA and CDR2 YSYEKL. This CDR3 contains 15 residues.

The rearrangement uses TRBV4-2 and TRBJ1-1, with a weak D call TRBD1 (5 bases). There are 15 residues in the CDR3. From germline, CDR1 is LGHNA and CDR2 YNFKEQ. The germline V and J ends were trimmed by 4 bases and 0 bases, with 12 bases remaining between them. The CDR3: CASSLPGGMNTEAFF. The DNA of the CDR3 is TGTGCCAGCAGCCTACCCGGGGGGATGAACACTGAAGCTTTCTTT.

This chain joins TRBV4-3 and TRBJ2-1; D might be TRBD2 (5 bases). This CDR3 has 14 amino acids. V gave up 4 bases and J gave up 7 bases, with 14 bases separating them. From germline, CDR1 is LGHNA and CDR2 YSLEER. The DNA of the CDR3 is TGCGCCAGCAGCCGGGCGGCGGGCGATAATGAGCAGTTCTTC. Amino acids: CASSRAAGDNEQFF.

The rearrangement links TRBV7-9 to TRBJ1-3, with a tentative D call TRBD1 (5 bases). The CDR3 is 14 amino acids. Germline CDR1 is SEHNR and CDR2 is FQNEAQ (reference sequence). V shed 3 bases and J shed 0 bases, with 6 bases lying between them. The CDR3, as DNA: TGTGCCAGCAGCTTGCAGGGCTCTGGAAACACCATATATTTT. Translation gives CASSLQGSGNTIYF. Using reference TRBV7-9 and TRBJ1-3 for the parts outside the CDR3, the full variable domain is DTGVSQNPRHKITKRGQNVTFRCDPISEHNRLYWYRQTLGQGPEFLTYFQNEAQLEKSRLLSDRFSAERPKGSFSTLEIQRTEQGDSAMYLCASSLQGSGNTIYFGEGSWLTVV.

The chain joins TRBV4-2 to TRBJ1-2, with 7 bases matching TRBD1. This CDR3 has 12 residues. Germline CDR1 is LGHNA and CDR2 is YNFKEQ. V was pared by 4 bases and J by 8 bases, with 4 bases of the junction left unmatched. Here the CDR3 DNA reads TGTGCCAGCAGCCCCGAGACAGGGGGCTACACCTTC. Protein product: CASSPETGGYTF.

This sequence joins TRBV20-1 and TRBJ2-2; D not resolved. V dropped 5 bases and J dropped 7 bases, with 8 bases sitting between them. In germline, CDR1 is DFQATT, CDR2 SNEGSKA (reference sequence). The CDR3 totals 11 residues. The DNA of the CDR3 is TGCAGTGCTTCGTCCTTCGGGGAGCTGTTTTTT. This sequence encodes CSASSFGELFF.

V and J are TRBV2 and TRBJ2-1; possibly TRBD1 for D (5 bases). Germline assignment: CDR1 SNHLY and CDR2 FYNNEI. V dropped 9 bases and J dropped 0 bases, with 6 bases sitting between them. CDR3 length: 12 residues. The CDR3 bases are TGTGCCAGGGGGCGCTCCTACAATGAGCAGTTCTTC. It translates to CARGRSYNEQFF.

The CDR3 sequence is CASIIGGNTEAFF. CDR3 DNA: TGTGCCAGCATCATAGGGGGTAACACTGAAGCTTTCTTT. The chain uses TRBV2 and TRBJ1-1; tentative D call: TRBD1 (6 bases). The CDR3 consists of 13 residues. Germline loops: CDR1 SNHLY, CDR2 FYNNEI. The V end lost 7 bases, the J end lost 2 bases, and 11 bases lay between the germline ends. Full variable domain (remainder filled in from reference TRBV2 and TRBJ1-1): EPEVTQTPSHQVTQMGQEVILRCVPISNHLYFYWYRQILGQKVEFLVSFYNNEISEKSEIFDDQFSVERPDGSNFTLKIRSTKLEDSAMYFCASIIGGNTEAFFGQGTRLTVV.

The V call is TRBV25-1, the J call TRBJ1-1, with 8 bases matching TRBD1. The V gene's germline CDR1 is MGHDK and CDR2 SYGVNS. V was clipped by 8 bases and J by 3 bases; unmatched bases: 5. CDR3 size: 13 residues. The CDR3 sequence: CASGTGEYTEAFF. Here the CDR3 DNA reads TGTGCCAGCGGGACAGGCGAGTACACTGAAGCTTTCTTT.